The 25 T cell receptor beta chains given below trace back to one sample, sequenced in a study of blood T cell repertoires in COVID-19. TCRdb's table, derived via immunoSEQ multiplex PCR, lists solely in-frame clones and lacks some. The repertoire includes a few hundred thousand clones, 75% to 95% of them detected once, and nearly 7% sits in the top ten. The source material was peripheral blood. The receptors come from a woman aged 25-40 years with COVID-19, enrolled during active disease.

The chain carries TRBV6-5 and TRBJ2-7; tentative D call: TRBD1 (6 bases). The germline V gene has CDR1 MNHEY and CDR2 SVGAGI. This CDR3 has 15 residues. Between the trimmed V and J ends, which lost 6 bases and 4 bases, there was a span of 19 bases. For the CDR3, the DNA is TGTGCCAGCAGCCGACTTGGACAGAAACTTTACGAGCAGTACTTC. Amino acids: CASSRLGQKLYEQYF.

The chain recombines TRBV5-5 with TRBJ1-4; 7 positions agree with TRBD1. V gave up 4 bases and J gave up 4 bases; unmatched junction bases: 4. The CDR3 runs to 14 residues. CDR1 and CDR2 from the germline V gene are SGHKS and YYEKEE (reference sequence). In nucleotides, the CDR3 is TGTGCCAGCAGCCGCGACAGGGTTAATGAAAAACTGTTTTTT. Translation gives CASSRDRVNEKLFF.

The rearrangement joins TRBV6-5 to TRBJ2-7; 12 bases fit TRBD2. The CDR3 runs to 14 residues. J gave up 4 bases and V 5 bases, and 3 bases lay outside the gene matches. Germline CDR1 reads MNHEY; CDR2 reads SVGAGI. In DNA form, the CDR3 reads TGTGCCAGCAGTCAACTAGCGGGAGGTTACGAGCAGTACTTC. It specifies CASSQLAGGYEQYF.

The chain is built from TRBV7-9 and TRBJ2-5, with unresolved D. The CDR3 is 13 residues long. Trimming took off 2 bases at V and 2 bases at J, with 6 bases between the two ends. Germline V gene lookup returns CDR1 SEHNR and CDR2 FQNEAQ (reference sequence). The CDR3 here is CASSLYSQETQYF. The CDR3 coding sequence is TGTGCCAGCAGCTTATACTCTCAAGAGACCCAGTACTTC.

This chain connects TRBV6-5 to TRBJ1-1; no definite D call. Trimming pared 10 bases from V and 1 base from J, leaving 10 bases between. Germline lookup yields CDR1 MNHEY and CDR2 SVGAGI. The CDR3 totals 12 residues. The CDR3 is CAILAGNTEAFF. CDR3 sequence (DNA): TGTGCCATTCTGGCGGGGAACACTGAAGCTTTCTTT.

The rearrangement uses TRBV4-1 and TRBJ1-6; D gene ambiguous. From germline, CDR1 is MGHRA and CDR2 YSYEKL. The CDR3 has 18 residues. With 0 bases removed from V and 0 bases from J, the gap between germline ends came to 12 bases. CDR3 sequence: CASSQDGIASSYNSPLHF. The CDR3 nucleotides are TGCGCCAGCAGCCAAGACGGCATAGCAAGCTCCTATAATTCACCCCTCCACTTT.

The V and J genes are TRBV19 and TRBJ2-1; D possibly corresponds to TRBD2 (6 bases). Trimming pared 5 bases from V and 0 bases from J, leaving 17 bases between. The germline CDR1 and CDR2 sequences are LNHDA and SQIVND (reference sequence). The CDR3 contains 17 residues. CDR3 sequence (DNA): TGTGCCAGTAGTCGGCCTCTAGCGCCGAGCTCCTACAATGAGCAGTTCTTC. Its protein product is CASSRPLAPSSYNEQFF.

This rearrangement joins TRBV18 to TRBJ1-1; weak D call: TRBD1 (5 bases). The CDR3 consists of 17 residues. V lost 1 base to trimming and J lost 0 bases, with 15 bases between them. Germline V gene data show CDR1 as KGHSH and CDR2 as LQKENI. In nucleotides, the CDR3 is TGTGCCAGCTCACCACGGGGGAGGGATTTAATGAACACTGAAGCTTTCTTT. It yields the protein CASSPRGRDLMNTEAFF.

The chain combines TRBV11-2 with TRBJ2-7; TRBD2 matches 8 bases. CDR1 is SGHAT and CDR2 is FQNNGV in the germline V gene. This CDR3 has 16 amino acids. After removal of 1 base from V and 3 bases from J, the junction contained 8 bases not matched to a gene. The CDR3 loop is CASSLGGLAGNYEQYF. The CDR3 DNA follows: TGTGCCAGCAGCTTAGGGGGGCTAGCGGGCAACTACGAGCAGTACTTC.

This CDR3 is CASSEGDGANVLTF. CDR3 DNA: TGCGCCAGCAGTGAAGGGGATGGGGCCAACGTCCTGACTTTC. The gene calls are TRBV10-1 and TRBJ2-6; D is possibly TRBD1 (5 bases). The CDR3 has 14 residues. Germline CDR1 and CDR2: WNHNN and SYGVQD (reference sequence). V lost 3 bases and J 3 bases, leaving 6 bases between the germline ends.

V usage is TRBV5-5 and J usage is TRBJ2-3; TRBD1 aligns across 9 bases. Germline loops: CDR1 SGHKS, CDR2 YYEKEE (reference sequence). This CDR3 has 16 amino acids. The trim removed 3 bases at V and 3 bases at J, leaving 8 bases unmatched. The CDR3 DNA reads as TGTGCCAGCAGCTCCGGGACAGGGTTCGGGACAGATACGCAGTATTTT. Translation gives CASSSGTGFGTDTQYF.

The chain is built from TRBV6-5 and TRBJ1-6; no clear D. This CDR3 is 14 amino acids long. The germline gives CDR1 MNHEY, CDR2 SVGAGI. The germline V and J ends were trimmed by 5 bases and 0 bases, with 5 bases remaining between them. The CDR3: CASSMSSYNSPLHF. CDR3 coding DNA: TGTGCCAGCAGTATGAGCTCCTATAATTCACCCCTCCACTTT.

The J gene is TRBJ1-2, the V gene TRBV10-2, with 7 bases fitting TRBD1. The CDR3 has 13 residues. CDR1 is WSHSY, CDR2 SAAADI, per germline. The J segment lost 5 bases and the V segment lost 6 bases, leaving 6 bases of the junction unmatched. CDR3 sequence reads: CASRPGTEYGYTF. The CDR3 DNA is TGCGCCAGCAGACCCGGGACAGAGTATGGCTACACCTTC.

DNA of the CDR3: TGCGCCAGCAGCCAATATATAACTAGCGGGAGGGGAGAGACCCAGTACTTC. This codes for CASSQYITSGRGETQYF. The V call is TRBV4-1, the J call TRBJ2-5; 13 positions agree with TRBD2. The J segment lost 4 bases and the V segment lost 2 bases, leaving 7 bases of the junction unmatched. In germline, CDR1 is MGHRA, CDR2 YSYEKL. The CDR3 is 17 residues long.

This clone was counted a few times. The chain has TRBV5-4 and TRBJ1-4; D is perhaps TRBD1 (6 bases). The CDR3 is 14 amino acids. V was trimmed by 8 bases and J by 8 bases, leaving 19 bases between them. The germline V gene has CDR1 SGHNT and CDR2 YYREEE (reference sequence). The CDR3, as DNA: TGTGCCAGTTCTCCGGGACATCAAAAGGAAAAACTGTTTTTT. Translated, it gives CASSPGHQKEKLFF. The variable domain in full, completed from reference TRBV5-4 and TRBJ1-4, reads ETGVTQSPTHLIKTRGQQVTLRCSSQSGHNTVSWYQQALGQGPQFIFQYYREEENGRGNFPPRFSGLQFPNYSSELNVNALELDDSALYLCASSPGHQKEKLFFGSGTQLSVL.

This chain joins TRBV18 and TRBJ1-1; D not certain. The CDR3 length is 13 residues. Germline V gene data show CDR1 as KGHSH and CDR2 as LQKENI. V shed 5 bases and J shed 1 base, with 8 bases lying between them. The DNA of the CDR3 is TGTGCCAGCTCATTACAACCGAACACTGAAGCTTTCTTT. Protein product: CASSLQPNTEAFF.

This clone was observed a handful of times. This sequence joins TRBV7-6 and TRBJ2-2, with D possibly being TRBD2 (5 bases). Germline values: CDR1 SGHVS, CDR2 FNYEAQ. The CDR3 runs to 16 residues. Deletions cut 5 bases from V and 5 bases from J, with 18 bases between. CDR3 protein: CASSKRWPPGTGELFF. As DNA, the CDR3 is TGTGCCAGCAGCAAACGTTGGCCCCCGGGGACCGGGGAGCTGTTTTTT. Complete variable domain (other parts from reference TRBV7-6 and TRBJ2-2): GAGVSQSPRYKVTKRGQDVALRCDPISGHVSLYWYRQALGQGPEFLTYFNYEAQQDKSGLPNDRFSAERPEGSISTLTIQRTEQRDSAMYRCASSKRWPPGTGELFFGEGSRLTVL.

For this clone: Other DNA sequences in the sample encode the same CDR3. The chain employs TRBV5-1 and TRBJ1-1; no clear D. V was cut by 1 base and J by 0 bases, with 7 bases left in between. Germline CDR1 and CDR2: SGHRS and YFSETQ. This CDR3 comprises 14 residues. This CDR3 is CASSLTGMNTEAFF. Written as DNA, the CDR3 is TGCGCCAGCAGCTTGACGGGAATGAACACTGAAGCTTTCTTT.

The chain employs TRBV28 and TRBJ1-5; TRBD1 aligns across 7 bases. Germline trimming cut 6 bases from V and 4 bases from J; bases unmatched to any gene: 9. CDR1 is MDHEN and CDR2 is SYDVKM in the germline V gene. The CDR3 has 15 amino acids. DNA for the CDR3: TGTGCCAGCAGCCCAGGGGGGCAGGGAAATCAGCCCCAGCATTTT. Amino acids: CASSPGGQGNQPQHF.

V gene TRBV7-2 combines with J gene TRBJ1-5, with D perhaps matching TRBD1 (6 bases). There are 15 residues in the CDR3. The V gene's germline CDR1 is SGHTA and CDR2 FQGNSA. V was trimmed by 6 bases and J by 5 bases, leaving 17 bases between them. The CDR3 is CASSLTGSGDQPQHF. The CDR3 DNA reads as TGTGCCAGCAGTCTTACAGGGTCCGGGGATCAGCCCCAGCATTTT.

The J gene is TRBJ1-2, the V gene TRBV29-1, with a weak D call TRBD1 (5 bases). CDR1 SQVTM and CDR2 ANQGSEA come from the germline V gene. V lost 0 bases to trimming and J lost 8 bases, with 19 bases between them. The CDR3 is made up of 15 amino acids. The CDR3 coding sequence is TGCAGCGTTGAAGATGGGCAGGGCTTCATGCGGGGCTACACCTTC. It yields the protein CSVEDGQGFMRGYTF.

CDR3 in amino acids: CASSLLASGYEQYF. CDR3 coding DNA: TGTGCCAGCAGCCTATTAGCTAGCGGCTACGAGCAGTACTTC. The rearrangement uses TRBV3-1 (or the pseudogene TRBV3-2) and TRBJ2-7; 7 nucleotides agree with TRBD2. Per the germline V gene, CDR1 is LGHDT and CDR2 is YNNKEL (reference sequence). The CDR3 consists of 14 residues. Losses at the gene ends were 4 bases for V and 3 bases for J; bases not matched to a gene: 6.

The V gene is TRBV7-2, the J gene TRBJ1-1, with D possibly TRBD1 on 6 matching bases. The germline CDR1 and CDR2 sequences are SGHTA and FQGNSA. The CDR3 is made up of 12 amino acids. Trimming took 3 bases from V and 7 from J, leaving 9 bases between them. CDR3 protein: CASSLGGLEAFF. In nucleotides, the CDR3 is TGTGCCAGCAGCTTGGGGGGGCTTGAAGCTTTCTTT. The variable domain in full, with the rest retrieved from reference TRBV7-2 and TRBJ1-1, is GAGVSQSPSNKVTEKGKDVELRCDPISGHTALYWYRQSLGQGLEFLIYFQGNSAPDKSGLPSDRFSAERTGGSVSTLTIQRTQQEDSAVYLCASSLGGLEAFFGQGTRLTVV.

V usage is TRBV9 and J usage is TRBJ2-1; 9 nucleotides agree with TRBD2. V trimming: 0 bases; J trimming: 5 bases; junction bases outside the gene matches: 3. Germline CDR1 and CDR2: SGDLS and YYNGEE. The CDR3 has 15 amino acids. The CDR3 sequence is CASSVGLAADNEQFF. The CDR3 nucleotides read TGTGCCAGCAGCGTAGGACTAGCGGCTGACAATGAGCAGTTCTTC.

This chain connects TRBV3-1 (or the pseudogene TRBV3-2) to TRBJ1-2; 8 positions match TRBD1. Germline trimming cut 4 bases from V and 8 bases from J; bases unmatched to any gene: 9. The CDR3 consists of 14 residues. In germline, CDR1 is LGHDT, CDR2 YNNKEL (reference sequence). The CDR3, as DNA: TGTGCCAGCAGCCCTAAGGGGACAGGAAAGGGCTACACCTTC. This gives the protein CASSPKGTGKGYTF.